Below, 5 T cell receptor beta chains from the same sample are listed, as sequenced in a study of cytomegalovirus exposure and HLA in healthy donors (dated by TCRdb to between 2016 and 2019). Libraries came from the immunoSEQ multiplex PCR assay. Here the immuneACCESS table is served through TCRdb, limited to in-frame sequences with V and J called. Missing clones are a known gap in these copies; in checked studies unresolved V genes cover under half, and the rest lacks a known reason. The sample profile shows approximately 130,000 clones; approximately 90% of them were found once. Jointly, the top ten make up 1.9% of the sample. The sample comprised PBMCs. The origin of the receptors is a woman aged 18-35 years in good health and CMV-seronegative.

The V call is TRBV5-8, the J call TRBJ2-7; D not resolved. The V and J ends lost 0 bases and 0 bases respectively, with 16 bases between them. Germline CDR1 SGHTS, CDR2 YDEGEE. The CDR3 loop spans 17 amino acids. CDR3 region: CASSLVFTENPSYEQYF. The CDR3, as DNA: TGTGCCAGCAGCTTGGTATTCACCGAGAACCCCTCCTACGAGCAGTACTTC.

J is TRBJ2-7 and V is TRBV27; 9 positions match TRBD1. J was trimmed by 4 bases and V by 2 bases; bases with no gene match: 6. The CDR3 sequence is 15 residues long. The germline CDR1 and CDR2 sequences are MNHEY and SMNVEV (reference sequence). The CDR3 spells CASSLKGTGYYEQYF. Here the CDR3 DNA reads TGTGCCAGCAGTTTAAAAGGGACAGGGTATTACGAGCAGTACTTC.

This chain uses TRBV15 with TRBJ1-2; maybe TRBD1 (5 bases). V was shortened by 0 bases and J by 2 bases, with 13 bases between the two germline ends. The CDR3 loop spans 16 amino acids. The germline gives CDR1 LNHNV, CDR2 YYDKDF (reference sequence). The CDR3 DNA reads as TGTGCCACCAGCAGAGATCTGATTGGGGGGAACTATGGCTACACCTTC. This encodes CATSRDLIGGNYGYTF.

The V call is TRBV9, the J call TRBJ2-2, with 8 bases identical to TRBD1. J gave up 5 bases and V 4 bases, and 10 bases lay outside the gene matches. The CDR3 is 16 amino acids. CDR1 SGDLS and CDR2 YYNGEE come from the germline V gene. This CDR3 is CASSPRQYRGTGELFF. CDR3 bases: TGTGCCAGCAGCCCGCGACAGTACAGGGGGACCGGGGAGCTGTTTTTT.

The chain carries TRBV19 and TRBJ2-3, with TRBD2 identical over 9 bases. The CDR3 consists of 17 residues. CDR1 LNHDA and CDR2 SQIVND come from the germline V gene (reference sequence). Trimming at V came to 3 bases and at J to 2 bases, leaving 9 bases not matched to a gene. The CDR3 sequence is CASSILLAGLSTDTQYF. As DNA, the CDR3 is TGTGCCAGTAGTATTTTGCTAGCGGGGCTCTCCACAGATACGCAGTATTTT. The whole variable domain, remainder taken from reference TRBV19 and TRBJ2-3, is DGGITQSPKYLFRKEGQNVTLSCEQNLNHDAMYWYRQDPGQGLRLIYYSQIVNDFQKGDIAEGYSVSREKKESFPLTVTSAQKNPTAFYLCASSILLAGLSTDTQYFGPGTRLTVL.